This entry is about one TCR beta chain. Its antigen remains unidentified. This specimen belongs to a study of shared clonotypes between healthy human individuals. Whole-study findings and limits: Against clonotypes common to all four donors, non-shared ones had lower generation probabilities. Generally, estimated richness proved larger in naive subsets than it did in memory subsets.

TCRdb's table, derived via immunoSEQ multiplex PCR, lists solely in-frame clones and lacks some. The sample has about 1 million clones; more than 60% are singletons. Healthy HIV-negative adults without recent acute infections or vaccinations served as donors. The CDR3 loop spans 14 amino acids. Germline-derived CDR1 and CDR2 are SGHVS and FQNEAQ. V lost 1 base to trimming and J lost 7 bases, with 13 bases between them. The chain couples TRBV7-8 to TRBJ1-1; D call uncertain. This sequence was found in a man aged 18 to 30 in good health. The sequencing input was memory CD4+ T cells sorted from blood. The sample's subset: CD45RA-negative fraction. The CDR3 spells CASSLGAGRLEAFF. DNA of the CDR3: TGTGCCAGCAGCTTAGGAGCCGGGCGGCTTGAAGCTTTCTTT. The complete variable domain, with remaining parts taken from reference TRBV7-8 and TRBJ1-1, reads GAGVSQSPRYKVAKRGQDVALRCDPISGHVSLFWYQQALGQGPEFLTYFQNEAQLDKSGLPSDRFFAERPEGSVSTLKIQRTQQEDSAVYLCASSLGAGRLEAFFGQGTRLTVV.